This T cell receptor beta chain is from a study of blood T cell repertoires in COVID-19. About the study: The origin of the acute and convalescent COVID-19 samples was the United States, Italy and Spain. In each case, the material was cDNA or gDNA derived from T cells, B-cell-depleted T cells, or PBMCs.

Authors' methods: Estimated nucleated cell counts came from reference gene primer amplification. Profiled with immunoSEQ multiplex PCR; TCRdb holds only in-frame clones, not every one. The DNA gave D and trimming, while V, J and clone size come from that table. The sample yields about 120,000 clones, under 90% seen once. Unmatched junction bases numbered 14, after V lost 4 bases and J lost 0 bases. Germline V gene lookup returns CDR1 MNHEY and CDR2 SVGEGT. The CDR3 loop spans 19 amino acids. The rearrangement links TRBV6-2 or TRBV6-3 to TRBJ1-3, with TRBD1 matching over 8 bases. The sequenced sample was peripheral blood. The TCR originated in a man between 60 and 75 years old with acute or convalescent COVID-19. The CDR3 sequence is CASSFDRGIVLHSGNTIYF. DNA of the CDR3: TGTGCCAGCAGTTTCGACAGGGGAATCGTTCTACACTCTGGAAACACCATATATTTT.